The rows below give T cell receptor beta chains drawn from one sample of a study of T cell responses to AZD1222 COVID-19 vaccine. Profiled with immunoSEQ multiplex PCR; TCRdb holds only in-frame clones, not every one. The sample lists approximately 150,000 clones; around 90% were seen once. The specimen comprised peripheral blood, sampled 28 days after the second AZD1222 dose. The source is an adult who received the AZD1222 COVID-19 vaccine. CDR3s leave out the opening cysteine and the closing phenylalanine or tryptophan. D genes are given only for firm matches.

d_call,v_call,j_call,cdr3_aa
.,TRBV7-9,TRBJ1-6,AVSRGPNSPLH
TRBD1,TRBV9,TRBJ1-2,ASSVEDREGGYT
.,TRBV2,TRBJ1-1,ASSEYESRAF
TRBD1,TRBV6-5,TRBJ2-1,ASRGDRTYNEQF
.,TRBV5-1,TRBJ2-5,ASSSPGAETQY
TRBD2,TRBV3-1/TRBV3-2,TRBJ2-1,ASSQDVSGGHNEQF
.,TRBV29-1,TRBJ1-5,SVGQGNQPQH
.,TRBV20-1,TRBJ1-4,SARLGEKLF
TRBD1,TRBV5-1,TRBJ1-1,ASSGGQGGITEAF
.,TRBV10-3,TRBJ1-3,AISESRTAISGNTIY
TRBD1,TRBV7-6,TRBJ1-3,ASSLQGYGNTIY
.,TRBV19,TRBJ1-5,ASRSVNSNQPQH
.,TRBV19,TRBJ1-3,ASSRNQGSGNTIY
.,TRBV18,TRBJ1-3,ASSLTDISGNTIY
.,TRBV20-1,TRBJ2-3,SANGRDTQY
.,TRBV12-3/TRBV12-4,TRBJ2-7,ASAKAAREQY
.,TRBV6-5,TRBJ1-5,ASSPTVSNQPQH
.,TRBV2,TRBJ1-2,ASTIYRVHAYGYT
.,TRBV5-4,TRBJ1-2,ASSLGQDYGYT
.,TRBV19,TRBJ1-1,ASSIALGDTEAF
TRBD1,TRBV19,TRBJ1-2,ASRPSLTGAYGYT
.,TRBV27,TRBJ1-5,ASSLAGRHQPQH
.,TRBV6-5,TRBJ1-5,ASSRTVSNQPQH
TRBD1,TRBV6-6,TRBJ2-7,ASSRGTGNYEQY
.,TRBV3-1/TRBV3-2,TRBJ1-1,ASSFNRNTEAF
.,TRBV11-2,TRBJ2-7,ASSRTGQNYEQY